This T cell receptor beta chain was observed in a study of T cell responses to AZD1222 COVID-19 vaccine (dated by TCRdb to the early 2020s). The study in broad terms: A total of approximately 250 trial participants underwent TCR sequencing, of whom roughly 210 had received two doses of AZD1222 and about 25 had received two doses of the MenACWY control vaccine. Trial participants were enrolled by age into subgroups of 18-55, 56-69 and 70-plus years, and 148, 28 and 57 TCR-sequenced participants, respectively, were included in these subgroups. Study-level results and caveats: Spike-specific TCR breadth and depth rose significantly after two AZD1222 doses compared with day 0 and with MenACWY recipients. In the small 56-69-year group, the increase in depth fell short of significance, most likely because of low power. Only five or six AZD1222 recipients were SARS-CoV-2 seropositive at baseline, limiting conclusions about previously exposed vaccinees. CD4 TCRs associated with the vaccine covered the entire spike protein, and the dominant responses were in regions 160-218 and 743-854. Most participants were white British and females outnumbered males, and the authors suggested that clonal diversity may have been underestimated. Because no samples from the day 14 peak response were available, repertoires could be characterized only after the peak T cell response. Reportedly, almost half of the unique spike-specific TCRs recognized epitopes lying outside the regions that are mutated in the B.1.351 and B.1.1.7 variants.

What this sample's time point label stands for: baseline before first vaccination. The sample's treatment or condition label, in plain terms: meningococcal conjugate vaccine given as trial control. The vaccinee samples were drawn from two UK trials, COV001 and COV002, one of which was a single-blind randomized controlled phase 2/3 trial testing AZD1222 (ChAdOx1 nCoV-19) in healthy adults. Trial participant PBMC samples were collected at day 0 and day 28 after the second dose for TCRbeta chain sequencing. In regard to this clone: The clone's antigen remains unknown. No much larger clone is present one base from it, and per-base qualities are unavailable.

The CDR3 regions of human TCRbeta chains were subjected to immunosequencing. From the authors' description of their analysis: Repertoire TCRs were matched against a reference library of SARS-CoV-2-specific TCRs generated with the MIRA antigen-specificity platform. Breadth was defined as the fraction of unique TCRs that were SARS-CoV-2-associated, and depth was defined as the fraction of total T cells that were SARS-CoV-2-associated. Using the MIRA data, each spike-specific TCR was mapped to the spike region that the TCR reacts to and placed in a CD4 or CD8 class. Log10-transformed breadth and depth values were compared by one-way ANOVA with Sidak's multiple comparisons tests. Held by TCRdb, this immuneACCESS table contains in-frame sequences only and omits some clones. Under half of the omission traces to an unresolved V gene where checked; the cause of the rest is unknown. V and J calls and clone size come straight from that table; D and trimming were deduced from the DNA. The sample data list 200,000 or so clones, and 87% of these were observed just once. The top ten constitute around 2.5% of the sample.

This clonotype was sampled from an adult in good health. The sample was peripheral blood, taken on day 0 of MenACWY control vaccination.

The DNA sequence follows: TGTGCCAGCAGTCCCTTTGGACAGGGCGGCACTGAAGCTTTCTTT. It codes for CASSPFGQGGTEAFF. Rearrangement joined TRBV27 to TRBJ1-1, with 8 central nucleotides matching TRBD1. The CDR3 sequence holds 15 residues, the cysteine and phenylalanine included. Of the read, only the CDR3 DNA is kept; its 45 bases are in frame from base 1. Taken from the germline V gene (reference sequence), the CDR1 and CDR2 loops are MNHEY and SMNVEV. Trimmed from V: 5 bases; trimmed from J: 4 bases; junction bases lacking a gene match: 9.